These 3 T cell receptor beta chains originate from one sample sequenced in a study of CDR3 diversity in severe acne (dated by TCRdb to between 2018 and 2021). Libraries were constructed by PCR. Sequenced using an Illumina HiSeq 2000. The raw public reads went through TCRdb reprocessing: fastp at Q25, MiXCR clone calling, in-frame beta chains kept. Identical CDR3 protein sequences are pooled into one entry, listed with their most common genes and DNA. The sample includes about 100,000 distinct CDR3 sequences, with more than 45% observed a single time. The leading ten clones occupy roughly 12% of the sample. Sequenced input: blood. These receptors came from a male donor with acne.

This rearrangement joins TRBV7-6 to TRBJ2-7; D is possibly TRBD2 (6 bases). Germline lookup yields CDR1 SGHVS and CDR2 FNYEAQ. Trimming left V 4 bases short and J 6 bases short, with 13 bases between. The CDR3 extends over 13 amino acids. DNA of the CDR3: TGTGCCAGCAGCTCTGTAGGAGCGGGCGAGCAGTACTTC. Its protein is CASSSVGAGEQYF.

CDR3 in amino acids: CSVEGLAESTDTQYF. The CDR3 coding sequence is TGCAGCGTTGAGGGACTAGCGGAAAGCACAGATACGCAGTATTTT. The chain couples TRBV29-1 to TRBJ2-3, with 11 positions matching TRBD2. V dropped 3 bases and J dropped 0; count of bases not matched to a gene: 2. Germline loops: CDR1 SQVTM, CDR2 ANQGSEA. This CDR3 spans 15 amino acids.

This clonotype was seen many times. The chain combines TRBV29-1 with TRBJ2-2; tentatively, D is TRBD2 (6 bases). This CDR3 comprises 13 residues. The ends were cut back, 7 bases at V and 3 bases at J, with 12 bases in the middle. Per the germline V gene, CDR1 is SQVTM and CDR2 is ANQGSEA. CDR3 in DNA: TGCAGCGCCAGGGAGGTGGACACCGGGGAGCTGTTTTTT. Translating it yields CSAREVDTGELFF.